The table lists the clone carrying this T cell receptor beta chain with a few counts. The antigen remains undetermined. Every donor was a healthy person donating bone marrow. This entry belongs to a study of cytomegalovirus exposure and HLA in healthy donors. On the study more broadly: An analysis done earlier identified 95 million to 140 million unique TCR beta sequences from about 180 million T cells.

Vbeta (60) and Jbeta (13) primers were used in the PCR. Original processing notes: A later analysis tallied approximately 78 million unique TCR beta chains, approximately 10 million of them shared. Clones were sequenced by immunoSEQ multiplex PCR, and TCRdb holds only the in-frame ones, with some missing. V, J and clone size are those of that table, while D and trimming were read from the DNA. The repertoire includes about 110,000 clones, 15% to 19% of them detected once, and under 2.5% sits in the top ten. Study-wide findings and caveats: A later analysis reported that several of the most significant clusters appeared to be linked to common viral pathogens, among them Epstein-Barr virus.

There are 12 residues in the CDR3. Per germline, CDR1 LNHDA and CDR2 SQIVND (reference sequence). Germline trimming cut 6 bases from V and 4 bases from J; bases unmatched to any gene: 2. This chain joins TRBV19 and TRBJ1-2; 7 bases line up with TRBD1. The TCR originated in a woman aged 18-29 years in good health and CMV-seronegative. Sequencing used PBMCs. This CDR3 is CASSRQGYGYTF. As DNA, the CDR3 is TGTGCCAGTAGCCGACAGGGCTATGGCTACACCTTC.